A single sample gave rise to the 22 T cell receptor beta chains below, sequenced in a study of Graves' ophthalmopathy and Graves' hyperthyroidism. Amplification of TCR beta CDR3 regions used RNA transcripts. In the first round, RT-PCR was carried out with HTBI primers, and a multiplex PCR formed the second round. Each CDR3 protein gets one entry after TCRdb re-called the multiplex PCR reads with MiXCR. Of hundreds of thousands of distinct CDR3 sequences in the sample, about 40% were seen once. What was sequenced was peripheral blood. Receptors originate from an adult man with Graves' ophthalmopathy.

The chain recombines TRBV10-3 with TRBJ1-2; D is unclear. The length of the CDR3 is 13 residues. Germline V gives CDR1 ENHRY, CDR2 SYGVKD. V lost 2 bases to trimming and J lost 6 bases, with 10 bases between them. The CDR3 spells CAISEGVEDGYTF. The CDR3, as DNA: TGTGCCATCAGTGAGGGCGTGGAGGATGGCTACACCTTC.

CDR3 nucleotide sequence: TGTGCCAGCAGACCGGGTGGATACGAAAAACTGTTTTTT. Amino acids: CASRPGGYEKLFF. This chain uses TRBV25-1 with TRBJ1-4; D call uncertain. V was clipped by 6 bases and J by 8 bases, with 13 bases between them. CDR3 size: 13 residues. The germline V gene has CDR1 MGHDK and CDR2 SYGVNS.

The gene calls are TRBV6-5 and TRBJ1-1; 7 nucleotides align to TRBD1. With 2 bases clipped from V and 1 base from J, the junction kept 4 bases outside the gene matches. Germline CDR1 reads MNHEY; CDR2 reads SVGAGI. The CDR3 consists of 15 residues. The CDR3 DNA is TGTGCCAGCAGTTACCGAGCAGGGGGGAACACTGAAGCTTTCTTT. It specifies CASSYRAGGNTEAFF.

In this sample, this clonotype turned up many times. This chain joins TRBV18 and TRBJ1-1, with D perhaps matching TRBD1 (6 bases). The CDR3 contains 12 residues. The V end lost 5 bases, the J end lost 6 bases, and 10 bases lay between the germline ends. CDR1 is KGHSH, CDR2 LQKENI, per germline. In DNA, the CDR3 is TGTGCCAGCTCAGGTACAGGGTCTGAAGCTTTCTTT. Its protein is CASSGTGSEAFF. Variable domain in full (rest from reference TRBV18 and TRBJ1-1): NAGVMQNPRHLVRRRGQEARLRCSPMKGHSHVYWYRQLPEEGLKFMVYLQKENIIDESGMPKERFSAEFPKEGPSILRIQQVVRGDSAAYFCASSGTGSEAFFGQGTRLTVV.

Turning to this clonotype: Given a much more abundant clone one base away, this may be a read error. Likely a read error: the CDR3 ends without its conserved phenylalanine or tryptophan. This chain connects TRBV5-1 to TRBJ2-1; D is ambiguous. Trimming cost V 0 bases and J 4 bases, with 5 bases left between them. The CDR3 runs 13 residues. Germline V lookup: CDR1 SGHRS, CDR2 YFSETQ. CDR3 in amino acids: CASSLGAYNEQFV. In DNA, the CDR3 is TGCGCCAGCAGCTTGGGCGCGTACAATGAGCAGTTCGTC.

This clonotype occurred a few times. V and J are TRBV6-5 and TRBJ2-6; maybe TRBD2 (7 bases). CDR3 length: 20 residues. Germline CDR1 is MNHEY and CDR2 is SVGAGI. Trimming shortened V by 8 bases and J by 5 bases, and 31 bases separated the two germline ends. CDR3 residues: CASAGGGARLSTSRANVLTF. The CDR3 region has the DNA TGTGCCAGCGCTGGGGGGGGCGCGCGGCTGAGCACTTCTAGGGCCAACGTCCTGACTTTC.

This clonotype was seen only a few times. The chain joins TRBV12-5 to TRBJ2-2; no clear D. CDR1 is LGHNT and CDR2 is FRNRAP in the germline V gene. The CDR3 length is 15 residues. V was shortened by 2 bases and J by 4 bases, with 11 bases between the two germline ends. CDR3 region: CASGLSPFGTGELFF. In DNA, the CDR3 is TGTGCTAGTGGTTTGAGTCCGTTTGGCACCGGGGAGCTGTTTTTT.

This clonotype was detected ten times or more. The J gene is TRBJ1-2, the V gene TRBV3-1, with 7 positions matching TRBD1. The V and J ends lost 3 bases and 7 bases, in that order; junction bases with no gene match: 8. Germline CDR1 is LGHDT and CDR2 is YNNKEL (reference sequence). The CDR3 covers 14 residues. CDR3: CASSQSATGAGYTF. The CDR3 DNA sequence: TGTGCCAGCAGCCAGAGTGCTACAGGGGCTGGCTACACCTTC.

This clonotype was observed at least ten times. This chain connects TRBV10-3 to TRBJ2-7; no clear D. Germline CDR1 reads ENHRY; CDR2 reads SYGVKD. The CDR3 loop spans 12 amino acids. Between the trimmed V and J ends, which lost 3 bases and 6 bases, there was a span of 9 bases. The CDR3 bases are TGTGCCATCAGTGATTACTTCCCCGAGCAGTACTTC. Its translation: CAISDYFPEQYF.

The rearrangement uses TRBV29-1 and TRBJ1-1; TRBD1 matches at 9 bases. This CDR3 comprises 12 residues. V shed 8 bases, J shed 5 bases, and the junction held 6 bases outside the gene matches. CDR1 is SQVTM and CDR2 is ANQGSEA in the germline V gene. Here the CDR3 DNA reads TGCAGCATAGGGACAGGGTGGACTGAAGCTTTCTTT. As protein: CSIGTGWTEAFF.

With regard to this clonotype: Germline is not matched at one junction end, which may reflect a read error. The chain's CDR3 is CASSGRFLGTEALF. Here the CDR3 DNA reads TGTGCCAGCAGTGGGAGATTCCTGGGGACTGAAGCTCTCTTT. This chain connects TRBV10-3 to TRBJ1-1; perhaps TRBD1 as D (5 bases). Germline loops: CDR1 ENHRY, CDR2 SYGVKD. The CDR3 length is 14 residues.

This rearrangement joins TRBV7-3 to TRBJ2-7, with D possibly TRBD1 on 7 matching bases. The better agreement between TRBJ2-1 and the DNA end casts doubt on the J call. This CDR3 contains 13 residues. Germline assignment: CDR1 SGHTA and CDR2 FQGTGA. The CDR3 sequence is CASSLEGANEQFF. The CDR3 DNA sequence: TGTGCCAGCAGCTTGGAGGGGGCTAATGAGCAGTTCTTC.

The rearrangement joins TRBV12-3 or TRBV12-4 to TRBJ2-7; perhaps D is TRBD1 or TRBD2 (5 bases each). The CDR3 has 13 residues. V lost 8 bases, J lost 0 bases, and 11 bases lay in between. The CDR3 loop is CASWDGSSYEQYF. CDR3 coding DNA: TGTGCCAGCTGGGACGGAAGCTCCTACGAGCAGTACTTC.

This clonotype was detected many times. The gene calls are TRBV7-9 and TRBJ2-7, with unresolved D. The germline gives CDR1 SEHNR, CDR2 FQNEAQ (reference sequence). The CDR3 extends over 11 amino acids. V shed 2 bases and J shed 5 bases, with 4 bases lying between them. CDR3 in amino acids: CASSLWDEQYF. CDR3 coding DNA: TGTGCCAGCAGCTTATGGGACGAGCAGTACTTC.

There are a few counts of this clonotype. Because the CDR3 is missing its conserved closing phenylalanine or tryptophan, this is likely a read error. The genes are TRBV24-1 and TRBJ2-5, with D possibly being TRBD1 or TRBD2 (5 bases each). V lost 1 base and J 1 base, leaving 9 bases between the germline ends. CDR1 is KGHDR, CDR2 SFDVKD, per germline. The CDR3 extends over 15 amino acids. The DNA for the CDR3 is TGTGCCACCAGTGATTTAACCGGGGCCCAAGAGACCCAGTACCTC. Its protein is CATSDLTGAQETQYL.

This clonotype came up many times. DNA of the CDR3: TGTGCCAGCAGTTTGTCTCAGGCCGGTGGCTACACCTTC. Its translation: CASSLSQAGGYTF. The chain couples TRBV12-3 or TRBV12-4 to TRBJ1-2; no reliable D call. The V and J ends lost 3 bases and 7 bases respectively, with 12 bases between them. The CDR3 consists of 13 residues.

This clonotype was recorded a few times. The chain employs TRBV29-1 and TRBJ2-7; D perhaps matches TRBD1 (6 bases). CDR3 length: 12 residues. CDR1 SQVTM and CDR2 ANQGSEA come from the germline V gene. Trimming pared 4 bases from V and 7 bases from J, leaving 14 bases between. The CDR3, as DNA: TGCAGCGTTGTTCAGGGGACCGGGGAGCAGTACTTC. Translation: CSVVQGTGEQYF.

This clonotype came up a few times. The chain links TRBV5-1 to TRBJ1-1; 8 positions agree with TRBD1. Germline V gene lookup returns CDR1 SGHRS and CDR2 YFSETQ. The junction had 22 bases not matched to a gene; V was cut back by 2 bases and J by 1 base. The CDR3 sequence is 21 residues long. In nucleotides, the CDR3 is TGCGCCAGCAGCTTACCACCGCCAGTCCGGGACAGGTATAGGTCGAACACTGAAGCTTTCTTT. This codes for CASSLPPPVRDRYRSNTEAFF.

This clonotype was found many times. The chain is built from TRBV15 and TRBJ2-7; D is possibly TRBD2 (7 bases). This CDR3 region has 16 residues. Germline assignment: CDR1 LNHNV and CDR2 YYDKDF (reference sequence). V lost 5 bases, J lost 4 bases, and 21 bases lay in between. CDR3 loop: CATSAPENREGYEQYF. CDR3 DNA sequence: TGTGCCACCAGCGCCCCGGAGAACAGGGAGGGATACGAGCAGTACTTC. The full variable domain, with the rest looked up from reference TRBV15 and TRBJ2-7, is DAMVIQNPRYQVTQFGKPVTLSCSQTLNHNVMYWYQQKSSQAPKLLFHYYDKDFNNEADTPDNFQSRRPNTSFCFLDIRSPGLGDTAMYLCATSAPENREGYEQYFGPGTRLTVT.

The gene calls are TRBV15 and TRBJ2-7, with D maybe TRBD1 (6 bases). V shed 3 bases and J shed 3 bases, with 9 bases lying between them. The CDR3 extends over 13 amino acids. From germline, CDR1 is LNHNV and CDR2 YYDKDF (reference sequence). The CDR3 is CATSSPQGYEQYF. The CDR3, as DNA: TGTGCCACCAGCAGCCCACAGGGCTACGAGCAGTACTTC.

The V and J genes are TRBV2 and TRBJ1-2, with 12 nucleotides matching TRBD1. Unmatched junction bases numbered 6, after V lost 3 bases and J lost 7 bases. This CDR3 region has 15 residues. In germline, CDR1 is SNHLY, CDR2 FYNNEI. Here the CDR3 DNA reads TGTGCCAGCAGTGATGATCCGGGACAGGGGGCTGGCTACACCTTC. Protein: CASSDDPGQGAGYTF.

This clonotype came up many times. The chain uses TRBV6-5 and TRBJ1-2; D perhaps matches TRBD1 (6 bases). This CDR3 comprises 13 residues. Germline V gene data show CDR1 as MNHEY and CDR2 as SVGAGI. The V end lost 8 bases, the J end lost 8 bases, and 18 bases lay between the germline ends. CDR3 nucleotides: TGTGCCAGCGCCAGGCAGGGGAATCAAGGCTACACCTTC. Translation: CASARQGNQGYTF.